This T cell receptor beta chain was sequenced for a study of T cells after yellow fever vaccination. Study results and limitations: Clones from primary vaccination mostly reappeared after the booster (less than 98% CD4, about 85% CD8).

About this clonotype: No antigen is known for it.

The CDR3 spans 12 residues. The V gene lost 5 bases and the J gene lost 16 bases, with 15 bases spanning the gap. CDR1 LNHNV and CDR2 YYDKDF come from the germline V gene (reference sequence). One entry per CDR3 protein, called by TCRdb with MiXCR from the 5' RACE reads. This sample has just under 600,000 distinct CDR3 sequences, with 13% found just once. This TCR derives from a young man who received the YFV17D yellow fever vaccine. This sample comprised PBMCs, obtained on the day of the yellow fever booster vaccination. V is TRBV15 and J is TRBJ1-6, with D maybe TRBD1 (6 bases). In DNA form, the CDR3 reads TGTGCCACCAGCGGGTCCGGGACATTACTCCACTTT. As protein: CATSGSGTLLHF.